Below are 32 T cell receptor beta chains sequenced from a single sample in a study of cytomegalovirus exposure and HLA in healthy donors. The PCR contained 60 Vbeta and 13 Jbeta primers. Here immunoSEQ multiplex PCR was the method, and the copy in TCRdb shows in-frame clones only, minus some. The sample holds around 200,000 clones; 79% are singletons and the top ten take over 1.5%. Sequenced material: PBMCs. The receptors were gathered from a woman between 18 and 30 years old in good health and CMV-seronegative.

The J gene is TRBJ1-2, the V gene TRBV4-3; D unclear. Germline V gene lookup returns CDR1 LGHNA and CDR2 YSLEER. The CDR3 contains 15 residues. V was trimmed by 1 base and J by 2 bases, leaving 11 bases between them. The CDR3 DNA sequence: TGCGCCAGCAGCCAAGGTTCCGAGGCGAACTATGGCTACACCTTC. Translating gives CASSQGSEANYGYTF.

The chain links TRBV9 to TRBJ2-1; D uncertain. Germline V CDR1 and CDR2: SGDLS, YYNGEE. The CDR3 extends over 15 amino acids. Between the trimmed V and J ends, which lost 0 bases and 7 bases, there was a span of 14 bases. In DNA, the CDR3 is TGTGCCAGCAGCGTAGGTAGCAGCCCCTCGAATGAGCAGTTCTTC. It is translated as CASSVGSSPSNEQFF.

The genes are TRBV9 and TRBJ2-1, with a possible D match to TRBD1 (6 bases). Trimming took 3 bases from V and 3 from J, leaving 25 bases between them. Germline V gene data show CDR1 as SGDLS and CDR2 as YYNGEE. The CDR3 covers 19 residues. CDR3 nucleotides: TGTGCCAGCAGCGCCCAGACGGGAACCGGGACATTCATCTACAATGAGCAGTTCTTC. Translation gives CASSAQTGTGTFIYNEQFF.

The genes are TRBV7-3 and TRBJ1-1, with 9 bases matching TRBD1. Germline V gene data show CDR1 as SGHTA and CDR2 as FQGTGA. CDR3 length equals 13 residues. V was clipped by 0 bases and J by 11 bases; unmatched bases: 4. CDR3 nucleotides: TGTGCCAGCAGCTTAACGAGACAGGGGGATGCTTTCTTT. It is translated as CASSLTRQGDAFF. Full variable domain (rest looked up from reference TRBV7-3 and TRBJ1-1): GAGVSQTPSNKVTEKGKYVELRCDPISGHTALYWYRQSLGQGPEFLIYFQGTGAADDSGLPNDRFFAVRPEGSVSTLKIQRTERGDSAVYLCASSLTRQGDAFFGQGTRLTVV.

The chain links TRBV6-1 to TRBJ1-1, with 7 positions matching TRBD1. Looked up from germline, CDR1 is MNHNS and CDR2 is SASEGT. The trim removed 8 bases at V and 4 bases at J, leaving 10 bases unmatched. CDR3 length equals 14 residues. The CDR3 sequence is CASATGTVATEAFF. The CDR3 DNA reads TGTGCCAGCGCAACGGGGACAGTTGCCACTGAAGCTTTCTTT.

The V call is TRBV7-3, the J call TRBJ2-1, with 10 bases aligning to TRBD1. Per germline, CDR1 SGHTA and CDR2 FQGTGA. This CDR3 has 15 amino acids. The trim removed 2 bases at V and 3 bases at J, leaving 1 base unmatched. The DNA for the CDR3 is TGTGCCAGCAGCTTACGGACAGGGGGCTACAATGAGCAGTTCTTC. Its translation is CASSLRTGGYNEQFF.

The J gene is TRBJ2-1, the V gene TRBV28; D gene ambiguous. The CDR3 runs to 20 residues. The germline V gene has CDR1 MDHEN and CDR2 SYDVKM. V shed 2 bases and J shed 0 bases, with 23 bases lying between them. This chain's CDR3 is CASSLGRSGTEPSSYNEQFF. CDR3 DNA sequence: TGTGCCAGCAGTTTAGGTCGTTCAGGTACTGAACCAAGCTCCTACAATGAGCAGTTCTTC.

This rearrangement joins TRBV4-2 to TRBJ2-2; D unresolved. Trimming removed 2 bases at V and 0 bases at J, with 13 bases between. Germline V lookup: CDR1 LGHNA, CDR2 YNFKEQ. This CDR3 has 17 amino acids. CDR3 region: CASSQRLAAANTGELFF. The CDR3 bases are TGTGCCAGCAGCCAACGTTTGGCCGCCGCGAACACCGGGGAGCTGTTTTTT.

The rearrangement links TRBV6-6 to TRBJ1-2; possibly TRBD1 for D (6 bases). This CDR3 comprises 14 residues. Trimming pared 7 bases from V and 0 bases from J, leaving 12 bases between. Germline lookup yields CDR1 MNHNY and CDR2 SVGAGI (reference sequence). The CDR3 is CASTGQTTNYGYTF. In DNA form, the CDR3 reads TGTGCCAGCACCGGACAGACCACTAACTATGGCTACACCTTC.

The chain carries TRBV5-4 and TRBJ2-7, with 8 nucleotides matching TRBD1. There are 15 residues in the CDR3. The V and J ends lost 4 bases and 6 bases, in that order; junction bases with no gene match: 12. The germline V gene has CDR1 SGHNT and CDR2 YYREEE (reference sequence). The CDR3 DNA reads TGTGCCAGCAGCCAAAGGTCAGGGGGCCCATCCGAGCAGTACTTC. Protein product: CASSQRSGGPSEQYF. Using reference TRBV5-4 and TRBJ2-7 for the parts outside the CDR3, the full variable domain is ETGVTQSPTHLIKTRGQQVTLRCSSQSGHNTVSWYQQALGQGPQFIFQYYREEENGRGNFPPRFSGLQFPNYSSELNVNALELDDSALYLCASSQRSGGPSEQYFGPGTRLTVT.

This rearrangement joins TRBV9 to TRBJ2-7, with 10 bases fitting TRBD2. Trimming at V came to 4 bases and at J to 3 bases, leaving 16 bases not matched to a gene. The CDR3 is 18 residues long. Germline V gene data show CDR1 as SGDLS and CDR2 as YYNGEE. In DNA, the CDR3 is TGTGCCAGCAGCCCCAGCCTCAATAGCGGGGGGCTCAACTACGAGCAGTACTTC. This translates into CASSPSLNSGGLNYEQYF.

The chain couples TRBV18 to TRBJ1-6; 9 positions match TRBD1. The CDR3 consists of 14 residues. In germline, CDR1 is KGHSH, CDR2 LQKENI. The J segment lost 7 bases and the V segment lost 3 bases, leaving 1 base of the junction unmatched. The CDR3 reads CASSPGQGNSPLHF. The CDR3 coding sequence is TGTGCCAGCTCACCCGGACAGGGGAATTCACCCCTCCACTTT.

The CDR3 reads CASSQIASGRFGEQYF. The DNA for the CDR3 is TGCGCCAGCAGCCAAATAGCTAGCGGGAGATTCGGCGAGCAGTACTTC. V usage is TRBV4-3 and J usage is TRBJ2-7; 10 positions match TRBD2. In germline, CDR1 is LGHNA, CDR2 YSLEER. The CDR3 covers 16 residues. Losses at the gene ends were 2 bases for V and 6 bases for J; bases not matched to a gene: 10.

V is TRBV28 and J is TRBJ2-1; 13 bases align to TRBD2. The germline CDR1 and CDR2 sequences are MDHEN and SYDVKM. V lost 7 bases, J lost 9 bases, and 9 bases stayed unmatched. The CDR3 has 15 amino acids. The CDR3 DNA reads as TGTGCCAGCAATATACTAGCGGGAGGGCAGAGTGAGCAGTTCTTC. This translates into CASNILAGGQSEQFF. The full variable domain, with the rest looked up from reference TRBV28 and TRBJ2-1, is DVKVTQSSRYLVKRTGEKVFLECVQDMDHENMFWYRQDPGLGLRLIYFSYDVKMKEKGDIPEGYSVSREKKERFSLILESASTNQTSMYLCASNILAGGQSEQFFGPGTRLTVL.

This clone turned up a few times. V gene TRBV11-2 combines with J gene TRBJ1-1; 8 bases line up with TRBD1. V lost 4 bases and J lost 4; bases outside the gene matches: 2. The CDR3 is made up of 13 amino acids. Looked up from germline, CDR1 is SGHAT and CDR2 is FQNNGV. CDR3 region: CASSSQGGTEAFF. Written as DNA, the CDR3 is TGTGCCAGCAGCTCACAGGGGGGCACTGAAGCTTTCTTT.

This chain connects TRBV5-1 to TRBJ2-1, with 7 bases identical to TRBD2. CDR3 length equals 17 residues. Unmatched junction bases numbered 12, after V lost 2 bases and J lost 4 bases. Germline V CDR1 and CDR2: SGHRS, YFSETQ. The CDR3 DNA reads as TGCGCCAGCAGCTTCCCGCAGCGGGGTCTGTCTTACAATGAGCAGTTCTTC. Translation: CASSFPQRGLSYNEQFF. The full variable domain, with the rest looked up from reference TRBV5-1 and TRBJ2-1, is KAGVTQTPRYLIKTRGQQVTLSCSPISGHRSVSWYQQTPGQGLQFLFEYFSETQRNKGNFPGRFSGRQFSNSRSEMNVSTLELGDSALYLCASSFPQRGLSYNEQFFGPGTRLTVL.

The V and J genes are TRBV28 and TRBJ2-1, with 7 nucleotides matching TRBD1. Per germline, CDR1 MDHEN and CDR2 SYDVKM. The CDR3 runs to 15 residues. The V segment lost 6 bases and the J segment 0 bases; nucleotides outside the gene matches: 5. The CDR3: CASRSGQSSYNEQFF. CDR3 sequence (DNA): TGTGCCAGCAGGTCGGGACAGAGCTCCTACAATGAGCAGTTCTTC.

The rearrangement uses TRBV5-1 and TRBJ2-1, with 8 bases identical to TRBD1. Trimming cost V 7 bases and J 9 bases; bases outside gene matches: 18. The CDR3 totals 16 residues. Germline CDR1 and CDR2: SGHRS and YFSETQ. The CDR3 protein is CASQPLGQGVSSEQFF. In DNA, the CDR3 is TGCGCCAGCCAACCCCTAGGACAGGGCGTAAGTTCTGAGCAGTTCTTC. The full variable domain, rest sourced from reference TRBV5-1 and TRBJ2-1, is KAGVTQTPRYLIKTRGQQVTLSCSPISGHRSVSWYQQTPGQGLQFLFEYFSETQRNKGNFPGRFSGRQFSNSRSEMNVSTLELGDSALYLCASQPLGQGVSSEQFFGPGTRLTVL.

The table lists this clone with a few counts. The chain has TRBV5-1 and TRBJ2-1; 7 nucleotides agree with TRBD2. The CDR3 spans 15 residues. The germline V gene has CDR1 SGHRS and CDR2 YFSETQ. J gave up 4 bases and V 3 bases, and 7 bases lay outside the gene matches. For the CDR3, the DNA is TGCGCCAGCAGCTCCCTAGCGGAGGGGTACAATGAGCAGTTCTTC. This sequence encodes CASSSLAEGYNEQFF.

The V and J genes are TRBV10-3 and TRBJ2-3; the match to TRBD1 covers 8 bases. V lost 6 bases, J lost 3 bases, and 5 bases stayed unmatched. The CDR3 runs to 14 residues. The V gene's germline CDR1 is ENHRY and CDR2 SYGVKD. The DNA of the CDR3 is TGTGCCATCAGATTCGGGACAGGTACAGATACGCAGTATTTT. Translation gives CAIRFGTGTDTQYF.

The J gene is TRBJ2-5, the V gene TRBV29-1, with D possibly TRBD1 on 5 matching bases. V was cut by 4 bases and J by 2 bases, with 14 bases left in between. CDR3 length equals 14 residues. CDR1 and CDR2 from the germline V gene are SQVTM and ANQGSEA. This CDR3 reads CSVVTGFTQETQYF. DNA of the CDR3: TGCAGCGTTGTTACAGGTTTCACTCAAGAGACCCAGTACTTC. Complete variable domain (other parts from reference TRBV29-1 and TRBJ2-5): SAVISQKPSRDICQRGTSLTIQCQVDSQVTMMFWYRQQPGQSLTLIATANQGSEATYESGFVIDKFPISRPNLTFSTLTVSNMSPEDSSIYLCSVVTGFTQETQYFGPGTRLLVL.

This clone was seen once. J is TRBJ2-7 and V is TRBV5-6; 7 nucleotides match TRBD1. V gave up 1 base and J gave up 3 bases; unmatched junction bases: 1. Germline assignment: CDR1 SGHDT and CDR2 YYEEEE. The CDR3 has 13 amino acids. The chain's CDR3 is CASSLQGVYEQYF. The DNA for the CDR3 is TGTGCCAGCAGCTTGCAGGGGGTCTACGAGCAGTACTTC.

The chain has TRBV30 and TRBJ2-1, with unresolved D. Looked up from germline, CDR1 is GTSNPN and CDR2 is SVGIG (reference sequence). This CDR3 comprises 13 residues. The V end was cut by 2 bases, the J end by 9 bases, with 14 bases between. CDR3 sequence: CAWSNMERGEQFF. The CDR3 DNA sequence: TGTGCCTGGAGTAATATGGAGCGAGGTGAGCAGTTCTTC.

Remarks on this clone: The sample carries other DNA sequences with the same CDR3. The chain joins TRBV7-3 to TRBJ2-3; D not certain. CDR1 is SGHTA and CDR2 is FQGTGA in the germline V gene. Trimming removed 1 base at V and 1 base at J, with 3 bases between. This CDR3 is built from 13 residues. CDR3 loop: CASSLSGTDTQYF. The CDR3 coding sequence is TGTGCCAGCAGCTTAAGCGGCACAGATACGCAGTATTTT.

The rearrangement links TRBV5-1 to TRBJ2-2; D not certain. CDR1 is SGHRS, CDR2 YFSETQ, per germline. V gave up 5 bases and J gave up 4 bases, with 15 bases separating them. The CDR3 extends over 15 amino acids. CDR3 loop: CASSTTASGTGELFF. The CDR3 nucleotides read TGCGCCAGCAGTACGACGGCTTCGGGCACCGGGGAGCTGTTTTTT. The full variable domain, its missing parts supplied by reference TRBV5-1 and TRBJ2-2, is KAGVTQTPRYLIKTRGQQVTLSCSPISGHRSVSWYQQTPGQGLQFLFEYFSETQRNKGNFPGRFSGRQFSNSRSEMNVSTLELGDSALYLCASSTTASGTGELFFGEGSRLTVL.

This clone was recorded only once. The chain is built from TRBV11-2 and TRBJ1-1, with no clear D. The CDR3 has 13 amino acids. Trimming left V 0 bases short and J 6 bases short, with 8 bases between. CDR1 is SGHAT and CDR2 is FQNNGV in the germline V gene. The CDR3: CASSLDTAAEAFF. CDR3 DNA sequence: TGTGCCAGCAGCTTAGATACAGCCGCTGAAGCTTTCTTT.

This clone was observed a few times. V is TRBV6-5 and J is TRBJ1-4, with TRBD1 identical over 7 bases. CDR1 and CDR2 from the germline V gene are MNHEY and SVGAGI. The CDR3 extends over 15 amino acids. The V and J ends lost 5 bases and 2 bases, in that order; junction bases with no gene match: 5. CDR3 in amino acids: CASSVMTGTNEKLFF. CDR3 DNA: TGTGCCAGCAGTGTTATGACAGGGACTAATGAAAAACTGTTTTTT.

This chain uses TRBV5-6 with TRBJ2-7; TRBD2 might be the D (5 bases). CDR3 length equals 14 residues. V was trimmed by 1 base and J by 7 bases, leaving 15 bases between them. Germline V gene sequence: CDR1 SGHDT, CDR2 YYEEEE. The CDR3 loop reads CASSLLAGKEEQYF. DNA for the CDR3: TGTGCCAGCAGCTTGTTAGCCGGGAAAGAAGAGCAGTACTTC.

This chain uses TRBV27 with TRBJ1-3; D remains ambiguous. The CDR3 sequence is 14 residues long. V was cut by 4 bases and J by 0 bases, with 7 bases left in between. Germline values: CDR1 MNHEY, CDR2 SMNVEV (reference sequence). CDR3 sequence: CASSSSVSGNTIYF. CDR3 coding DNA: TGTGCCAGCAGTTCGTCCGTCTCTGGAAACACCATATATTTT.

On this clone: Other nucleotide sequences in the sample specify the same CDR3. This chain joins TRBV5-1 and TRBJ2-7; no firm D call. Deletions cut 0 bases from V and 0 bases from J, with 7 bases between. The germline V gene encodes CDR1 SGHRS and CDR2 YFSETQ. This CDR3 comprises 14 residues. The CDR3 sequence is CASSLEVGSYEQYF. The CDR3 nucleotides are TGCGCCAGCAGCTTGGAAGTCGGCTCCTACGAGCAGTACTTC. Together with reference TRBV5-1 and TRBJ2-7, the CDR3 gives the full variable domain: KAGVTQTPRYLIKTRGQQVTLSCSPISGHRSVSWYQQTPGQGLQFLFEYFSETQRNKGNFPGRFSGRQFSNSRSEMNVSTLELGDSALYLCASSLEVGSYEQYFGPGTRLTVT.

The chain has TRBV28 and TRBJ2-7; TRBD2 is a possible D gene (5 bases). Germline-derived CDR1 and CDR2 are MDHEN and SYDVKM. The CDR3 consists of 13 residues. Deletions cut 5 bases from V and 5 bases from J, with 13 bases between. CDR3 nucleotides: TGTGCCAGCAGTCCCGGACTTCTCAACGAGCAGTACTTC. This codes for CASSPGLLNEQYF. The full variable domain, completed using reference TRBV28 and TRBJ2-7, is DVKVTQSSRYLVKRTGEKVFLECVQDMDHENMFWYRQDPGLGLRLIYFSYDVKMKEKGDIPEGYSVSREKKERFSLILESASTNQTSMYLCASSPGLLNEQYFGPGTRLTVT.

This clone appeared a few times. The rearrangement joins TRBV5-1 to TRBJ1-4, with D perhaps TRBD1 (6 bases). Germline V gives CDR1 SGHRS, CDR2 YFSETQ. Trimming removed 10 bases from V and 8 bases from J, with 18 bases in between. CDR3 length equals 13 residues. The DNA for the CDR3 is TGCGCCGGGAGACGCCCGAGGGGGGAAAAACTGTTTTTT. Protein sequence: CAGRRPRGEKLFF.